One and the same sample provided the 5 T cell receptor beta chains below, sequenced in a study of cytomegalovirus exposure and HLA in healthy donors. A multiplex PCR was run with 60 Vbeta primers and 13 Jbeta primers. Here immunoSEQ multiplex PCR was the method, and the copy in TCRdb shows in-frame clones only, minus some. The sample carries over 150,000 clones, roughly four fifths recorded once. Sample: PBMCs. Source of these receptors: a male donor in good health and CMV-seropositive.

This clone has just a few counts. This rearrangement joins TRBV7-8 to TRBJ1-5; no clear D. The CDR3 consists of 19 residues. The germline CDR1 and CDR2 sequences are SGHVS and FQNEAQ. Trimming took off 1 base at V and 5 bases at J, with 24 bases between the two ends. CDR3 amino acids: CASSLGLGRSPLSYQPQHF. CDR3 coding DNA: TGTGCCAGCAGCTTAGGTTTGGGGAGATCCCCCCTATCGTATCAGCCCCAGCATTTT. Full variable domain (missing parts from reference TRBV7-8 and TRBJ1-5): GAGVSQSPRYKVAKRGQDVALRCDPISGHVSLFWYQQALGQGPEFLTYFQNEAQLDKSGLPSDRFFAERPEGSVSTLKIQRTQQEDSAVYLCASSLGLGRSPLSYQPQHFGDGTRLSIL.

Only a few counts were recorded for this clone. The rearrangement uses TRBV5-1 and TRBJ2-2; the match to TRBD1 covers 10 bases. The CDR3 loop spans 17 amino acids. CDR1 SGHRS and CDR2 YFSETQ come from the germline V gene. V shed 1 base, J shed 1 base, and the junction held 4 bases outside the gene matches. CDR3 sequence (DNA): TGCGCCAGCAGCTTGCAGGGACAGGGGAAGAACACCGGGGAGCTGTTTTTT. This gives the protein CASSLQGQGKNTGELFF.

This chain links TRBV6-5 with TRBJ2-1; D perhaps matches TRBD2 (5 bases). CDR1 and CDR2 from the germline V gene are MNHEY and SVGAGI. V was shortened by 2 bases and J by 0 bases, with 11 bases between the two germline ends. The CDR3 covers 16 residues. The CDR3 DNA is TGTGCCAGCAGTTACCGAGGGCCCGACTCCTACAATGAGCAGTTCTTC. It yields the protein CASSYRGPDSYNEQFF.

The V call is TRBV30, the J call TRBJ2-4, with D unresolved. The germline gives CDR1 GTSNPN, CDR2 SVGIG (reference sequence). Trimming took 0 bases from V and 8 from J, leaving 8 bases between them. This CDR3 has 12 amino acids. The CDR3, as DNA: TGTGCCTGGAGTGTTAGCTTGCACATTCAGTACTTC. As protein: CAWSVSLHIQYF.

The chain joins TRBV28 to TRBJ2-2; no clear D gene. Germline CDR1 and CDR2: MDHEN and SYDVKM. The CDR3 length is 12 residues. Trimming cost V 5 bases and J 3 bases, with 4 bases left between them. Here the CDR3 reads CASSRDTGELFF. In DNA form, the CDR3 reads TGTGCCAGCAGTCGGGACACCGGGGAGCTGTTTTTT. Together with reference TRBV28 and TRBJ2-2, the CDR3 gives the full variable domain: DVKVTQSSRYLVKRTGEKVFLECVQDMDHENMFWYRQDPGLGLRLIYFSYDVKMKEKGDIPEGYSVSREKKERFSLILESASTNQTSMYLCASSRDTGELFFGEGSRLTVL.